This T cell receptor beta chain was sequenced in a study of OX40 agonist ivuxolimab in advanced cancers. Deletions cut 5 bases from V and 5 bases from J, with 10 bases between. The V gene's germline CDR1 is ENHRY and CDR2 SYGVKD. The CDR3 spans 13 residues. The protocol was immunoSEQ multiplex PCR, while the TCRdb copy is restricted to in-frame clones and leaves out a portion. The data show around 57,000 clones, approximately 80% seen once. The sample was CD4+ or CD8+ T cells sorted from blood, taken in a trial of the OX40 agonist ivuxolimab. The clonotype comes from an adult with an advanced solid tumor such as melanoma, head and neck, liver or kidney cancer. The gene calls are TRBV10-3 and TRBJ1-5, with D perhaps TRBD1 (5 bases). Here the CDR3 DNA reads TGTGCCATCAGTCAACAGGCGGATCAGCCCCAGCATTTT. Its protein product is CAISQQADQPQHF.